Presented here are 11 T cell receptor beta chains from one specimen sequenced in a study of beta chain features in type 1 diabetes. Since all of the isolated RNA was reverse transcribed, expressed TCRB transcripts were what got sequenced. This table comes from immunoSEQ multiplex PCR, and its TCRdb copy is limited to in-frame clones, with some not included. The table includes tens of thousands of clones, roughly a third detected once. The specimen was stem cell memory CD4+ T cells from blood. The receptors come from a woman younger than 30 in good health.

This clone was counted only a few times. The chain has TRBV7-2 and TRBJ2-5, with a weak D call TRBD2 (6 bases). Trimming removed 5 bases at V and 9 bases at J, with 19 bases between. CDR1 is SGHTA, CDR2 FQGNSA, per germline. The length of the CDR3 is 14 residues. CDR3 DNA sequence: TGTGCCAGCAGCGACTGGGACTCCTCGGGGGCCCAGTACTTC. Translating gives CASSDWDSSGAQYF.

The chain joins TRBV7-9 to TRBJ2-3; D may be TRBD2 (5 bases). V was shortened by 3 bases and J by 0 bases, with 10 bases between the two germline ends. Germline CDR1 is SEHNR and CDR2 is FQNEAQ (reference sequence). The CDR3 extends over 15 amino acids. The CDR3 DNA sequence: TGTGCCAGCAGCTTTAGTCTAGCTAGCACAGATACGCAGTATTTT. This encodes CASSFSLASTDTQYF.

The chain carries TRBV6-5 and TRBJ1-6; unclear D gene. CDR3 length: 14 residues. Germline V gene data show CDR1 as MNHEY and CDR2 as SVGAGI. The V end was cut by 7 bases, the J end by 6 bases, with 13 bases between. The CDR3 DNA sequence: TGTGCCAGCATACGGACGGACTCTAATTCACCCCTCCACTTT. Its protein is CASIRTDSNSPLHF.

The chain carries TRBV30 and TRBJ2-1; the match to TRBD2 covers 7 bases. V gave up 2 bases and J gave up 7 bases; unmatched junction bases: 5. CDR1 and CDR2 from the germline V gene are GTSNPN and SVGIG (reference sequence). The CDR3 covers 13 residues. CDR3 residues: CAWSWGGGNEQFF. CDR3 sequence (DNA): TGTGCCTGGAGTTGGGGGGGAGGGAATGAGCAGTTCTTC.

Only a few counts were recorded for this clone. The rearrangement joins TRBV5-4 to TRBJ2-7; TRBD1 aligns across 7 bases. Germline CDR1 and CDR2: SGHNT and YYREEE (reference sequence). The J segment lost 6 bases and the V segment lost 2 bases, leaving 11 bases of the junction unmatched. The CDR3 is 15 residues long. The CDR3 region has the DNA TGTGCCAGCAGCTTCCAGGGGGTCGGGGTTCGCGAGCAGTACTTC. Its protein is CASSFQGVGVREQYF.

The rearrangement links TRBV18 to TRBJ2-3; 9 nucleotides match TRBD2. There are 16 residues in the CDR3. V lost 3 bases to trimming and J lost 2 bases; unmatched junction nucleotides: 6. Germline V gene lookup returns CDR1 KGHSH and CDR2 LQKENI. The CDR3 loop is CASSPTGTSLTDTQYF. DNA for the CDR3: TGTGCCAGCTCACCTACGGGGACTAGCCTCACAGATACGCAGTATTTT.

V gene TRBV2 combines with J gene TRBJ2-7, with 7 positions matching TRBD1. The ends lost 2 bases at V and 4 bases at J; junction bases unmatched: 2. Germline V gene sequence: CDR1 SNHLY, CDR2 FYNNEI. The CDR3 is 13 residues long. The CDR3, as DNA: TGTGCCAGCAGTGAATTACAGGGGTACGAGCAGTACTTC. Translated, it gives CASSELQGYEQYF.

This chain joins TRBV10-3 and TRBJ1-2; 9 bases line up with TRBD1. Germline V gives CDR1 ENHRY, CDR2 SYGVKD. V lost 5 bases, J lost 4 bases, and 5 bases stayed unmatched. This CDR3 is 14 amino acids long. This CDR3 reads CAISTGGLAYGYTF. CDR3 bases: TGTGCCATCAGTACAGGGGGCCTTGCCTATGGCTACACCTTC.

There are a few counts of this clone. V and J are TRBV20-1 and TRBJ2-4; a weak D match, TRBD2 (7 bases). This CDR3 comprises 11 residues. V was shortened by 2 bases and J by 14 bases, with 13 bases between the two germline ends. The germline V gene encodes CDR1 DFQATT and CDR2 SNEGSKA (reference sequence). CDR3 protein: CSARLGGAKYF. The CDR3 nucleotides are TGCAGTGCTAGACTAGGGGGGGCGAAGTACTTC.

The table lists this clone with a few counts. The chain links TRBV18 to TRBJ2-7; TRBD2 agrees at 9 bases. Unmatched junction bases numbered 7, after V lost 6 bases and J lost 7 bases. The CDR3 length is 13 residues. Looked up from germline, CDR1 is KGHSH and CDR2 is LQKENI. CDR3 loop: CASSVTSGREQYF. The CDR3 DNA reads as TGTGCCAGCTCGGTGACTAGCGGCAGGGAGCAGTACTTC.

This clone was recorded a few times. The chain has TRBV29-1 and TRBJ1-1; 8 bases align to TRBD1. J gave up 1 base and V 3 bases, and 4 bases lay outside the gene matches. The CDR3 consists of 14 residues. The germline V gene encodes CDR1 SQVTM and CDR2 ANQGSEA. DNA for the CDR3: TGCAGCGTTGATCCAGGGGGCGCGAACACTGAAGCTTTCTTT. This translates into CSVDPGGANTEAFF.